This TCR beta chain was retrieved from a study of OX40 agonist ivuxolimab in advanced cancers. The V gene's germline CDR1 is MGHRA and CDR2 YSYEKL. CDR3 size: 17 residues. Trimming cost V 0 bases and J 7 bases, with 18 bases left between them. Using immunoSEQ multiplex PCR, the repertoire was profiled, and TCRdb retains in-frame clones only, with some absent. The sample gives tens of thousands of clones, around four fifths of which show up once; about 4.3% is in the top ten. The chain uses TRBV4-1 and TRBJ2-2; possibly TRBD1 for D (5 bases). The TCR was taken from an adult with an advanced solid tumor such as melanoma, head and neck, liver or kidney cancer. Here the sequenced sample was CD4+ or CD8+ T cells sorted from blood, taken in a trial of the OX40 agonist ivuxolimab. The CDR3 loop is CASSQDLAAGNGGELFF. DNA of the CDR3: TGCGCCAGCAGCCAAGATCTGGCGGCAGGGAATGGCGGGGAGCTGTTTTTT.